This TCR beta chain was found in a study of CD8+ T cells in alopecia areata. This clone was observed a handful of times. Its antigen is undetermined. In the same sample, other DNA sequences code for this CDR3. The germline V and J ends were trimmed by 0 bases and 4 bases, with 0 bases remaining between them. Germline V gene sequence: CDR1 LNHDA, CDR2 SQIVND (reference sequence). The CDR3 length is 11 residues. cDNA reverse transcribed from extracted RNA served as the sequencing template. Produced via immunoSEQ multiplex PCR; TCRdb's table is partial and in-frame only. Here the sample spans 270,000 or so clones, 58% being singletons. Stated treatment: oral pan-JAK inhibitor, 5-10 mg twice daily. Study conclusions and caveats: Sequencing of scalp samples also includes resident alphabeta T cells from normal skin. It was observed that many expanded lesional clones persisted in scalp and blood during tofacitinib. For lesional scalp, especially alopecia totalis/universalis, clonality was higher than in normal scalp.

The V gene is TRBV19, the J gene TRBJ2-5; D gene uncertain. The sequence came from a human donor with alopecia areata. Sequenced material: CD4+ T cells sorted from blood, taken at week 24, from a patient treated with tofacitinib. CDR3 nucleotide sequence: TGTGCCAGTAGTATAGAAGAGACCCAGTACTTC. Translating gives CASSIEETQYF.